The clone carrying this T cell receptor (beta chain) came up a few times. Its antigen remains unidentified. The record originates from a study of response to subunit inactivated influenza vaccine. Study outcomes and limitations: A suggestion made by the authors is that each seasonal influenza vaccination recruits few new T cells.

This CDR3 comprises 16 residues. V lost 5 bases and J lost 2; bases outside the gene matches: 5. One entry per CDR3 protein results from TCRdb running MiXCR on the RT-PCR reads. The table has about 780,000 distinct CDR3 sequences, around 20% seen once. This receptor was taken from a middle-aged man who received an inactivated influenza vaccine. Source: PBMCs from blood, taken 5 to 6 days after vaccination. This chain links TRBV12-3 or TRBV12-4 with TRBJ2-1, with 11 bases identical to TRBD2. Written as DNA, the CDR3 is TGTGCCAGCAGTATGCTAGCGGGGGGAGCCTACAATGAGCAGTTCTTC. Protein: CASSMLAGGAYNEQFF.